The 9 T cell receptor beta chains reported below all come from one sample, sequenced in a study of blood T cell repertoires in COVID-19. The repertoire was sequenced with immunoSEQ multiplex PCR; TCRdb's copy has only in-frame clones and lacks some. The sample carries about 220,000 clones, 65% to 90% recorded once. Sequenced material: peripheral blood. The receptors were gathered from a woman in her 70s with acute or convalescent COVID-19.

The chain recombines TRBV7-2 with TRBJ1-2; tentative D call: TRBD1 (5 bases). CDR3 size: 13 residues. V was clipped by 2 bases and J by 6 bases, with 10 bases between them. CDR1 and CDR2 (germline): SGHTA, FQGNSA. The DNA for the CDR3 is TGTGCCAGCAGCTTAACAGGCAAAGATGGCTACACCTTC. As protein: CASSLTGKDGYTF.

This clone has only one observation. The CDR3 coding sequence is TGCGCCAGCAGCCAAAGACAAGAGACCTACACTGAAGCTTTCTTT. This translates into CASSQRQETYTEAFF. The chain joins TRBV4-3 to TRBJ1-1; no reliable D call. The CDR3 has 15 amino acids. Germline CDR1 and CDR2: LGHNA and YSLEER. Trimming cost V 2 bases and J 3 bases, with 13 bases left between them.

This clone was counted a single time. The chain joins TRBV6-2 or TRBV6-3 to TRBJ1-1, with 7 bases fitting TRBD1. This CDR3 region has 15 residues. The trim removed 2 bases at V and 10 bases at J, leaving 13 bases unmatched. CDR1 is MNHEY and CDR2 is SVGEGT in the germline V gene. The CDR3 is CASSYPTGWGFGAFF. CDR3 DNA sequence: TGTGCCAGCAGTTACCCGACAGGGTGGGGGTTTGGAGCTTTCTTT.

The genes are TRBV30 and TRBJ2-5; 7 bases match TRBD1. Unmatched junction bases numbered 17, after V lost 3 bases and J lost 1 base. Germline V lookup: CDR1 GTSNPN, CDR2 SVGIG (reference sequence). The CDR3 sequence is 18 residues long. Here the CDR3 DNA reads TGTGCCTGGAGCGATACAGGGGTTTTTTTCTCCCTCCAAGAGACCCAGTACTTC. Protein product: CAWSDTGVFFSLQETQYF.

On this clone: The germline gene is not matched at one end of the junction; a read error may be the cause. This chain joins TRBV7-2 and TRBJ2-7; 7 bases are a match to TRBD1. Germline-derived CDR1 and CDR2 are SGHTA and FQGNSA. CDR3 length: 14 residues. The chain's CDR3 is CASSQTSDGQAENF. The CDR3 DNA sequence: TGTGCCAGCAGCCAAACCTCGGACGGACAGGCCGAGAACTTC.

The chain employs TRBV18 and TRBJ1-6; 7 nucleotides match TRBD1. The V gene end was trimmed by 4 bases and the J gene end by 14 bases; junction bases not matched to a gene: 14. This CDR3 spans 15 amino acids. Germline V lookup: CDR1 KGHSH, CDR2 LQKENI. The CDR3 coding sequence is TGTGCCAGCTCACGATCCGGACAGGATGTCGGGGCCCTCCACTTT. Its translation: CASSRSGQDVGALHF.

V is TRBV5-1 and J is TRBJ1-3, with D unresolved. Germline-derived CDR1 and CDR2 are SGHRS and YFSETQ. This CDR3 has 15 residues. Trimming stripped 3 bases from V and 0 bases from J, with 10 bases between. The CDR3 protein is CASSSQVNSGNTIYF. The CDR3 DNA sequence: TGCGCCAGCAGCTCGCAGGTTAACTCTGGAAACACCATATATTTT. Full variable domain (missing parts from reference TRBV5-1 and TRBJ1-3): KAGVTQTPRYLIKTRGQQVTLSCSPISGHRSVSWYQQTPGQGLQFLFEYFSETQRNKGNFPGRFSGRQFSNSRSEMNVSTLELGDSALYLCASSSQVNSGNTIYFGEGSWLTVV.

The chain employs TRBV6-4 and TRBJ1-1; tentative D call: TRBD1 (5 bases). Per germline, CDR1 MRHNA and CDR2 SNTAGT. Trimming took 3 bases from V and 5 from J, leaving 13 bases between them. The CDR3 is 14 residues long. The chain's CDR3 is CASSEGAGRTEAFF. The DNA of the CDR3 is TGTGCCAGCAGTGAAGGGGCAGGGAGGACTGAAGCTTTCTTT.

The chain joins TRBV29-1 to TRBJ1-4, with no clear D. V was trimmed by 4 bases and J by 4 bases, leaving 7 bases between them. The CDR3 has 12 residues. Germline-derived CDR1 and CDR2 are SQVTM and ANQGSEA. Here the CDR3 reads CSVANVNEKLFF. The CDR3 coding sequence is TGCAGCGTTGCCAATGTTAATGAAAAACTGTTTTTT.